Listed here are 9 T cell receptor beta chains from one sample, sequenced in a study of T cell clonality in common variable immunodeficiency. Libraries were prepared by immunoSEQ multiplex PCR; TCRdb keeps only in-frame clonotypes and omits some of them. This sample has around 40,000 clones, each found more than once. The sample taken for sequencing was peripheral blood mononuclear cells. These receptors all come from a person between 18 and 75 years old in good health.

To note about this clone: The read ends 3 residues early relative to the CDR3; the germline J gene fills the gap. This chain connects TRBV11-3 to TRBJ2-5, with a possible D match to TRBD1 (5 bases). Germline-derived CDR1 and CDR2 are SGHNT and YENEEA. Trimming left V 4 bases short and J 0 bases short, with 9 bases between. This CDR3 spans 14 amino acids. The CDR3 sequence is CASSSPTDQETQYF. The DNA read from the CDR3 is TGTGCCAGCAGCTCCCCGACAGACCAAGAGACC.

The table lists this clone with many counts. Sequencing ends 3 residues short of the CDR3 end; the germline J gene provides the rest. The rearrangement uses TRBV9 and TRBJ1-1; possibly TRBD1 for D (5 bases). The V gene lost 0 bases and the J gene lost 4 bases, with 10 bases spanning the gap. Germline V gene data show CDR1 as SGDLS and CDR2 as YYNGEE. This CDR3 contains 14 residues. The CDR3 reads CASSVVGGGTEAFF. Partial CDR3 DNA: TGTGCCAGCAGCGTAGTCGGGGGAGGCACTGAA.

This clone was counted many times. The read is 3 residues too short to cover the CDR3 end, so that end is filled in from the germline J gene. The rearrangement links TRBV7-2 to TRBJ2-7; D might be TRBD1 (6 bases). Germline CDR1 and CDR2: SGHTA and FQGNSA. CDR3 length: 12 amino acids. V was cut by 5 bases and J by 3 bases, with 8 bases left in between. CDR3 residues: CASSRDNYEQYF. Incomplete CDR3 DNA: TGTGCCAGCAGCCGGGACAACTACGAG.

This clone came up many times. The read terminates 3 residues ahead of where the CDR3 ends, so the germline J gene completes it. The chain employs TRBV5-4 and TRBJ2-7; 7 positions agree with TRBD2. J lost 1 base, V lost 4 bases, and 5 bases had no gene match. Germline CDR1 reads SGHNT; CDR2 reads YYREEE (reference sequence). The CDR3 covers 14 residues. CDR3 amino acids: CASSGGDSSYEQYF. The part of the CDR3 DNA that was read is TGTGCCAGCAGCGGGGGGGACTCGTCCTACGAG.

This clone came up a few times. The CDR3 reads CASSPLTTTQGTSSGANVLFF. CDR3 bases read: TGTGCCAGCTCACCACTCACGACTACACAGGGAACCTCCTCTGGGGCCAACGTA. The chain combines TRBV18 with TRBJ1-4; possible D gene TRBD1, 6 bases. From the germline J gene comes the end of the CDR3, since the read stops 3 residues before it. The CDR3 is 21 residues long. CDR1 is KGHSH and CDR2 is LQKENI in the germline V gene.

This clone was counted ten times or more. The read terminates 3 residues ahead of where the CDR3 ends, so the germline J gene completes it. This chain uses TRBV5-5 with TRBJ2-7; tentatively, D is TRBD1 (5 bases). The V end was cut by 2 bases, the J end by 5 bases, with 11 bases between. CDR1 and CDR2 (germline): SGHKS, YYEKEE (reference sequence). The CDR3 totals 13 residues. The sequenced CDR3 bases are TGTGCCAGCAGCTTCCTAGACAGCCACGAG. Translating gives CASSFLDSHE. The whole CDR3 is CASSFLDSHEQYF.

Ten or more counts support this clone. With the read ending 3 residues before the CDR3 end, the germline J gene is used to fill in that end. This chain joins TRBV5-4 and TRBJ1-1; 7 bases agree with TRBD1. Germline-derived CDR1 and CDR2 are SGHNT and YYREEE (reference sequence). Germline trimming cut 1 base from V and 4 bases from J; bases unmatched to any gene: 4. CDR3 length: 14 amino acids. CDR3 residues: CASSLSGQSTEAFF. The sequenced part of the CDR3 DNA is TGTGCCAGCAGCTTGTCGGGACAGTCCACTGAA.

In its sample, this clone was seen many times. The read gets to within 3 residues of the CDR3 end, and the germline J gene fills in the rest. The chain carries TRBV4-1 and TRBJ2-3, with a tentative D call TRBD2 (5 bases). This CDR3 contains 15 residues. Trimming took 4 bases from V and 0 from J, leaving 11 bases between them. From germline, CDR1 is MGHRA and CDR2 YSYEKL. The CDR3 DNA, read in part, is TGCGCCAGCAGCCGATCGGGGATGAGCACAGATACG. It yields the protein CASSRSGMSTDT. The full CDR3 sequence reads CASSRSGMSTDTQYF.

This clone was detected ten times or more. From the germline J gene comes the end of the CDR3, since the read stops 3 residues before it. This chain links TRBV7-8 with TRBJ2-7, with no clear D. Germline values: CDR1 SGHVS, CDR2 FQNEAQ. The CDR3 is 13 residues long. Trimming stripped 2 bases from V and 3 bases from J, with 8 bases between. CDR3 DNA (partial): TGTGCCAGCAGCTTATCCCCGTTCTACGAG. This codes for CASSLSPFYE. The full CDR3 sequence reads CASSLSPFYEQYF.